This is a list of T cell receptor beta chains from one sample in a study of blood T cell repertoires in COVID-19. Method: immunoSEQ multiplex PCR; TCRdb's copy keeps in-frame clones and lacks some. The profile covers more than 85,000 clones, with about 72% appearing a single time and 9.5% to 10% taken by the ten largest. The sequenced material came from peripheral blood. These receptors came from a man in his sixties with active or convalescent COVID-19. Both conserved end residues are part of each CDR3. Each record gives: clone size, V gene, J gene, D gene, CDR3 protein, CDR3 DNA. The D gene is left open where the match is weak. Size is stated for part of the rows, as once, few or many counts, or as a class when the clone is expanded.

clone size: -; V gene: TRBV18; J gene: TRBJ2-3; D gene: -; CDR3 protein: CASSPPTSTDTQYF; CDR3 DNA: TGTGCCAGCTCACCACCCACTAGCACAGATACGCAGTATTTT
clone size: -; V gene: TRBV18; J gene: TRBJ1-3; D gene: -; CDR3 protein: CASSPRMEIYPFSGNTIYF; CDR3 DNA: TGTGCCAGCTCACCACGAATGGAGATCTACCCTTTCTCTGGAAACACCATATATTTT
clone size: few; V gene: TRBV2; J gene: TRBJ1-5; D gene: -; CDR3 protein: CASRPERDQPQHF; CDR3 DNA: TGTGCCAGCCGACCAGAGCGGGATCAGCCCCAGCATTTT
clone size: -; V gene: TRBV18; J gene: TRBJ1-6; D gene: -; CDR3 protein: CASSPSRMRSSYNSPLHF; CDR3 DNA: TGTGCCAGCTCACCATCCCGGATGCGGAGCTCCTATAATTCACCCCTCCACTTT
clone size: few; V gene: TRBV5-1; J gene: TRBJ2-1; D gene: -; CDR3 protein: CASSFFTGTGNEQFF; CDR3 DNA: TGCGCCAGCAGCTTTTTCACGGGCACAGGCAATGAGCAGTTCTTC
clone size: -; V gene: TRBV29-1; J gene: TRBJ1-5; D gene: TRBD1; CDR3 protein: CSVGVTGGVQPQHF; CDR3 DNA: TGCAGCGTTGGGGTGACAGGGGGCGTTCAGCCCCAGCATTTT
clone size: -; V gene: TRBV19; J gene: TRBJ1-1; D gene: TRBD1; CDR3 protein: CASSIRGTGLGNTEAFF; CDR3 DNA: TGTGCCAGTAGTATAAGGGGGACAGGGCTAGGAAACACTGAAGCTTTCTTT
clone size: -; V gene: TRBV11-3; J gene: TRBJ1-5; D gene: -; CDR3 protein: CASSRRGGQPQHF; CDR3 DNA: TGTGCCAGCAGCCGGCGGGGAGGACAGCCCCAGCATTTT
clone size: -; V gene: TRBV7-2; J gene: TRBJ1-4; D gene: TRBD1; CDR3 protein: CASSLEGTGNEKLFF; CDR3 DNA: TGTGCCAGCAGCTTAGAGGGGACAGGGAATGAAAAACTGTTTTTT
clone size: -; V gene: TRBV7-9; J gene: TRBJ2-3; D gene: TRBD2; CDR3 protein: CASSPAGAGDTQYF; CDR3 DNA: TGTGCCAGCAGCCCAGCGGGAGCCGGAGATACGCAGTATTTT
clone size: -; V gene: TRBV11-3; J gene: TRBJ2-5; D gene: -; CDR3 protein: CASSSSGGAGQETQYF; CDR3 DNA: TGTGCCAGCAGCTCGTCTGGGGGCGCGGGTCAAGAGACCCAGTACTTC
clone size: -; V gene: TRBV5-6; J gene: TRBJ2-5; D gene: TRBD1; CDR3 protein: CASSSKLDRGETQYF; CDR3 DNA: TGTGCCAGCAGCTCCAAGCTGGACAGGGGAGAGACCCAGTACTTC
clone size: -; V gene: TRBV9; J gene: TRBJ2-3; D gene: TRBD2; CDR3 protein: CASSVGTSGSTDTQYF; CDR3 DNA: TGTGCCAGCAGCGTAGGGACTAGCGGGAGCACAGATACGCAGTATTTT